This T cell receptor (beta chain) originates from a study of blood T cell repertoires in COVID-19. About the study: Acute-phase and convalescent COVID-19 samples originated in the United States, Italy and Spain.

This clone was detected a few times. Repertoires were generated with immunoSEQ multiplex PCR, while TCRdb's copy carries only in-frame clones and drops some. The sample carries 270,000 or so clones, approximately 86% recorded once. The germline V gene encodes CDR1 MGHRA and CDR2 YSYEKL. The CDR3 totals 16 residues. Trimming took off 0 bases at V and 7 bases at J, with 13 bases between the two ends. The chain links TRBV4-1 to TRBJ1-6; D may be TRBD1 (5 bases). The sequenced material came from PBMCs or T cells enriched from blood (not recorded which). The sequence derives from a woman aged 18-30 years who had recovered from COVID-19. CDR3 bases: TGCGCCAGCAGCCAAGACGGAAACAGGCGCAATTCACCCCTCCACTTT. It translates to CASSQDGNRRNSPLHF.